The 23 T cell receptor beta chains in this list originate from one sample, sequenced in a study of blood T cell repertoires in COVID-19. The table came from immunoSEQ multiplex PCR; TCRdb's copy has only in-frame clones and leaves some out. This sample has about 200,000 clones, with 70% to 85% found just once. Specimen: peripheral blood. The receptors come from a human donor with acute or convalescent COVID-19. The donor label of this sample is uncertain.

The chain couples TRBV9 to TRBJ2-2, with 7 nucleotides matching TRBD2. V lost 0 bases, J lost 1 base, and 3 bases stayed unmatched. The CDR3 extends over 16 amino acids. CDR1 and CDR2 (germline): SGDLS, YYNGEE. CDR3 sequence reads: CASSVEAGRNTGELFF. CDR3 sequence (DNA): TGTGCCAGCAGCGTAGAAGCGGGGAGGAACACCGGGGAGCTGTTTTTT.

The genes are TRBV6-4 and TRBJ2-7, with 10 bases identical to TRBD2. The CDR3 consists of 15 residues. Germline values: CDR1 MRHNA, CDR2 SNTAGT. V dropped 5 bases and J dropped 0; count of bases not matched to a gene: 4. CDR3 coding DNA: TGTGCCAGCAGTCTAGCGGGAGAGGCCTCCTACGAGCAGTACTTC. Protein: CASSLAGEASYEQYF.

This chain uses TRBV29-1 with TRBJ2-7; tentatively, D is TRBD1 (5 bases). The germline CDR1 and CDR2 sequences are SQVTM and ANQGSEA. The CDR3 totals 12 residues. V lost 6 bases and J 1 base, leaving 10 bases between the germline ends. The CDR3 DNA reads as TGCAGCGTCAACAAGGGGTCCTACGAGCAGTACTTC. This translates into CSVNKGSYEQYF.

The rearrangement links TRBV6-5 to TRBJ1-6, with a weak D call TRBD1 (5 bases). The CDR3 consists of 14 residues. CDR1 and CDR2 (germline): MNHEY, SVGAGI. The V gene lost 9 bases and the J gene lost 6 bases, with 15 bases spanning the gap. CDR3 amino acids: CASSGQGGNSPLHF. The CDR3, as DNA: TGTGCCAGTTCCGGGCAGGGAGGTAATTCACCCCTCCACTTT.

This clone has just one count. The chain combines TRBV9 with TRBJ2-7, with 9 bases fitting TRBD2. CDR1 and CDR2 from the germline V gene are SGDLS and YYNGEE. After removal of 3 bases from V and 0 bases from J, the junction contained 1 base not matched to a gene. The CDR3 is made up of 14 amino acids. The CDR3 region is CASSEREDSYEQYF. In DNA, the CDR3 is TGTGCCAGCAGCGAGCGGGAGGACTCCTACGAGCAGTACTTC.

The V call is TRBV5-4, the J call TRBJ2-4; TRBD2 aligns across 8 bases. This CDR3 comprises 14 residues. V lost 0 bases and J lost 7; bases outside the gene matches: 3. Germline V CDR1 and CDR2: SGHNT, YYREEE (reference sequence). The CDR3 sequence is CASSLDPSGNIQYF. The CDR3, as DNA: TGTGCCAGCAGCTTGGACCCTAGCGGGAACATTCAGTACTTC.

The sample holds a few counts of this clone. This rearrangement joins TRBV2 to TRBJ1-3; tentatively, D is TRBD1 (6 bases). CDR1 is SNHLY, CDR2 FYNNEI, per germline. Trimming left V 10 bases short and J 0 bases short, with 13 bases between. The CDR3 has 14 residues. CDR3 amino acids: CATQGQGSGNTIYF. In DNA, the CDR3 is TGTGCCACCCAGGGGCAGGGCTCTGGAAACACCATATATTTT.

The chain couples TRBV18 to TRBJ2-5, with 8 bases matching TRBD2. The junction had 7 bases not matched to a gene; V was cut back by 3 bases and J by 4 bases. This CDR3 region has 15 residues. CDR1 and CDR2 from the germline V gene are KGHSH and LQKENI. As DNA, the CDR3 is TGTGCCAGCTCACCGTCGGGAGGGCCTACAGAGACCCAGTACTTC. Translated, it gives CASSPSGGPTETQYF.

The chain employs TRBV5-1 and TRBJ2-1; weak D call: TRBD2 (6 bases). The germline CDR1 and CDR2 sequences are SGHRS and YFSETQ. Trimming cost V 0 bases and J 7 bases, with 11 bases left between them. This CDR3 is built from 14 residues. The CDR3 loop reads CASSLAGSRNEQFF. CDR3 sequence (DNA): TGCGCCAGCAGCTTGGCCGGGAGTAGGAATGAGCAGTTCTTC.

This chain connects TRBV5-4 to TRBJ1-2; 7 bases align to TRBD1. Germline loops: CDR1 SGHNT, CDR2 YYREEE (reference sequence). This CDR3 is 12 amino acids long. V was clipped by 4 bases and J by 8 bases; unmatched bases: 5. This CDR3 is CASSEWTGGYTF. In nucleotides, the CDR3 is TGTGCCAGCAGCGAGTGGACAGGCGGCTACACCTTC.

The chain links TRBV5-1 to TRBJ2-1; 9 bases fit TRBD2. CDR3 length: 15 amino acids. The V gene's germline CDR1 is SGHRS and CDR2 YFSETQ. Trimming took 2 bases from V and 5 from J; bases not matched to a gene: 5. CDR3 DNA sequence: TGCGCCAGCAGCTTTATAGCGGGAGACCACAATGAGCAGTTCTTC. Protein: CASSFIAGDHNEQFF.

This rearrangement joins TRBV30 to TRBJ1-1; D gene ambiguous. V gave up 1 base and J gave up 10 bases, with 10 bases separating them. CDR3 length equals 11 residues. The V gene's germline CDR1 is GTSNPN and CDR2 SVGIG (reference sequence). The DNA of the CDR3 is TGTGCCTGGAGTGAAGCGTTTGGAGCTTTCTTT. Protein sequence: CAWSEAFGAFF.

The rearrangement joins TRBV5-1 to TRBJ2-1; D may be TRBD2 (6 bases). Germline-derived CDR1 and CDR2 are SGHRS and YFSETQ. The CDR3 has 16 amino acids. The ends were cut back, 5 bases at V and 0 bases at J, with 15 bases in the middle. The CDR3 nucleotides are TGCGCCAGCAGTACTGGGACTCAGAGCTCCTACAATGAGCAGTTCTTC. Its protein product is CASSTGTQSSYNEQFF.

The V gene is TRBV24-1, the J gene TRBJ2-1; 14 bases line up with TRBD2. With V trimmed by 5 bases and J by 10 bases, 9 bases remained unmatched. In germline, CDR1 is KGHDR, CDR2 SFDVKD. This CDR3 contains 16 residues. CDR3 DNA sequence: TGTGCCACCAGTGTAAGAGGACTAGCGGGAGGTGGGGAGCAGTTCTTC. It specifies CATSVRGLAGGGEQFF.

The chain combines TRBV7-9 with TRBJ1-5, with D perhaps TRBD1 (6 bases). Trimming removed 1 base from V and 2 bases from J, with 9 bases in between. Germline lookup yields CDR1 SEHNR and CDR2 FQNEAQ (reference sequence). The CDR3 has 15 residues. CDR3 coding DNA: TGTGCCAGCAGCTTAGGAGGGGGGGGCAATCAGCCCCAGCATTTT. Protein: CASSLGGGGNQPQHF.

V gene TRBV2 combines with J gene TRBJ1-3; D unclear. Germline V lookup: CDR1 SNHLY, CDR2 FYNNEI. Trimming took 3 bases from V and 2 from J, leaving 8 bases between them. This CDR3 is 14 amino acids long. The CDR3 sequence: CASSDSTPGNTIYF. DNA of the CDR3: TGTGCCAGCAGTGATAGTACCCCTGGAAACACCATATATTTT.

The genes are TRBV4-1 and TRBJ1-2; 8 positions match TRBD1. CDR3 size: 13 residues. Germline CDR1 is MGHRA and CDR2 is YSYEKL. V lost 4 bases and J lost 6; bases outside the gene matches: 4. CDR3 residues: CASSRGQGDGYTF. DNA of the CDR3: TGCGCCAGCAGCCGAGGACAGGGCGATGGCTACACCTTC.

This chain connects TRBV27 to TRBJ1-5; 8 bases fit TRBD1. V trimming: 2 bases; J trimming: 4 bases; junction bases outside the gene matches: 4. Germline V gives CDR1 MNHEY, CDR2 SMNVEV (reference sequence). CDR3 length: 15 residues. DNA of the CDR3: TGTGCCAGCAGTTTAGTAGGACAGGGTAATCAGCCCCAGCATTTT. Translated: CASSLVGQGNQPQHF.

V and J are TRBV30 and TRBJ1-1; D may be TRBD1 (5 bases). CDR3 length equals 15 residues. Germline CDR1 reads GTSNPN; CDR2 reads SVGIG (reference sequence). The germline V and J ends were trimmed by 0 bases and 4 bases, with 15 bases remaining between them. The CDR3 reads CAWSVLRGGSTEAFF. The CDR3 bases are TGTGCCTGGAGTGTACTTAGGGGCGGAAGCACTGAAGCTTTCTTT.

The rearrangement uses TRBV5-6 and TRBJ2-2, with TRBD2 matching over 9 bases. The ends lost 4 bases at V and 9 bases at J; junction bases unmatched: 13. This CDR3 region has 16 residues. Germline-derived CDR1 and CDR2 are SGHDT and YYEEEE. The CDR3 sequence is CASSLPQAGGPRELFF. The CDR3, as DNA: TGTGCCAGCAGCCTTCCTCAGGCGGGAGGGCCCCGGGAGCTGTTTTTT.

J is TRBJ1-5 and V is TRBV30, with D perhaps TRBD1 (5 bases). The V gene lost 5 bases and the J gene lost 6 bases, with 20 bases spanning the gap. The CDR3 length is 15 residues. Germline values: CDR1 GTSNPN, CDR2 SVGIG (reference sequence). CDR3 loop: CAWEVSGASGQPQHF. CDR3 coding DNA: TGTGCCTGGGAGGTGAGCGGGGCGTCTGGTCAGCCCCAGCATTTT.

This clone turned up a few times. CDR3 nucleotide sequence: TGTGCCAGCAGCTTAGAAGGGAGCTCCTACAATGAGCAGTTCTTC. Protein: CASSLEGSSYNEQFF. The J gene is TRBJ2-1, the V gene TRBV11-2; the D gene is possibly TRBD2 (5 bases). This CDR3 has 15 amino acids. Germline loops: CDR1 SGHAT, CDR2 FQNNGV. The V end was cut by 0 bases, the J end by 0 bases, with 6 bases between.

The chain recombines TRBV9 with TRBJ2-1; TRBD1 aligns across 9 bases. Germline CDR1 reads SGDLS; CDR2 reads YYNGEE. The CDR3 length is 13 residues. The J segment lost 9 bases and the V segment lost 1 base, leaving 2 bases of the junction unmatched. CDR3 in amino acids: CASSVTGGGEQFF. CDR3 sequence (DNA): TGTGCCAGCAGCGTAACAGGGGGCGGTGAGCAGTTCTTC.